Given below is one TCR beta chain in context. This sample was taken from a study of T cell changes during pregnancy in multiple sclerosis. The CDR3 has 16 residues. V gave up 2 bases and J gave up 4 bases; unmatched junction bases: 9. Germline V gene data show CDR1 as MNHEY and CDR2 as SVGAGI. This table comes from immunoSEQ multiplex PCR, and its TCRdb copy is limited to in-frame clones, with some not included. The sample has approximately 18,000 clones; about 89% are singletons. Source: CD8+ T cells from peripheral blood mononuclear cells, taken in the third trimester of pregnancy. The TCR originated in a female donor in good health, enrolled as a control in a pregnancy study. The genes are TRBV6-5 and TRBJ2-5, with 8 bases matching TRBD1. The DNA of the CDR3 is TGTGCCAGCAGTTACGGCCAGGGGGCAAAATTAGAGACCCAGTACTTC. Translating gives CASSYGQGAKLETQYF.